Listed below are T cell receptor beta chains from one sample, sequenced in a study of T cell changes during pregnancy in multiple sclerosis. The assay was immunoSEQ multiplex PCR, and TCRdb's table has in-frame clones only and misses some. Of fewer than 60,000 clones in the sample, 91% were seen once. This material consisted of CD8+ T cells from peripheral blood mononuclear cells, taken after pregnancy. The receptors were sampled from a female donor with multiple sclerosis, enrolled in a pregnancy study. CDR3s include the opening cysteine and the closing phenylalanine or tryptophan. Fields, in order: V gene, D gene, clone size, CDR3 protein. A D gene is named only where the DNA matches it firmly. Expanded clones are given a class, and other clones once, few, many or no size at all.

V: TRBV7-9
D: TRBD1
size: NA
CDR3: CASSLDPGQGVYEQYF

V: TRBV7-9
D: TRBD1
size: few
CDR3: CASSMGTGDLWTGELFF

V: TRBV2
D: NA
size: NA
CDR3: CASSEAVGTYEQYF

V: TRBV19
D: NA
size: once
CDR3: CASSIAPTLLQSENPYNEQFF

V: TRBV5-8
D: NA
size: NA
CDR3: CASSLNREGGKAFF

V: TRBV19
D: NA
size: NA
CDR3: CASSIDTGIEETQYF

V: TRBV5-1
D: TRBD1
size: NA
CDR3: CASSYSLGQGYEKLFF

V: TRBV6-6
D: NA
size: once
CDR3: CASEALYNEQFF

V: TRBV7-3
D: NA
size: NA
CDR3: CASSLDSTYEQYF

V: TRBV25-1
D: NA
size: NA
CDR3: CASSEYFIFQGGNEQFF

V: TRBV7-2
D: NA
size: NA
CDR3: CASSPREKDTQYF

V: TRBV4-1
D: TRBD2
size: NA
CDR3: CASSQDLSGGAGEQYF

V: TRBV2
D: NA
size: NA
CDR3: CASSEPDGGRQPQHF

V: TRBV5-6
D: NA
size: NA
CDR3: CASSSPDQGDTQYF

V: TRBV6-6
D: NA
size: NA
CDR3: CASSRAGAGNTEAFF

V: TRBV5-1
D: TRBD1
size: NA
CDR3: CASSLRTGREGIVGAFF

V: TRBV5-1
D: TRBD1
size: NA
CDR3: CASSLDLDRVYGYTF

V: TRBV9
D: NA
size: NA
CDR3: CASIGGWQETQYF

V: TRBV10-3
D: TRBD2
size: NA
CDR3: CAISESIAGGSYNEQFF

V: TRBV2
D: NA
size: NA
CDR3: CASRDGGLSSPLHF

V: TRBV9
D: TRBD1
size: NA
CDR3: CASSTDRGLISPLHF

V: TRBV18
D: NA
size: NA
CDR3: CASSPGSPINQPQHF

V: TRBV2
D: TRBD1
size: NA
CDR3: CASSWTGKEETQYF

V: TRBV6-1
D: NA
size: NA
CDR3: CASSDDRGSGVNTEAFF

V: TRBV6-5
D: NA
size: once
CDR3: CASSLTQEHYNSPLHF

V: TRBV7-3
D: NA
size: NA
CDR3: CASSSPSEGYNEQFF

V: TRBV9
D: TRBD2
size: NA
CDR3: CASSVGGGGATETQYF

V: TRBV7-6
D: TRBD1
size: NA
CDR3: CASSLEFAGGTEAFF

V: TRBV5-1
D: TRBD2
size: NA
CDR3: CASASGGAREQYF

V: TRBV5-1
D: TRBD1
size: NA
CDR3: CASSLGQGRTEAFF

V: TRBV11-1
D: NA
size: NA
CDR3: CASSYPEGLNTEAFF

V: TRBV7-6
D: NA
size: NA
CDR3: CASSLGTGTEAFF

V: TRBV15
D: NA
size: NA
CDR3: CATSTTDSVRTRTYNEQFF

V: TRBV15
D: TRBD1
size: NA
CDR3: CATSSERQGSYIQYF

V: TRBV6-4
D: TRBD2
size: few
CDR3: CASSDTSGGADTQYF

V: TRBV2
D: TRBD1
size: NA
CDR3: CASSEALDRAMDTGELFF

V: TRBV23-1
D: TRBD1
size: NA
CDR3: CARDRAAKNIQYF

V: TRBV6-1
D: TRBD2
size: NA
CDR3: CASSEGTSGDSYEQYF

V: TRBV5-1
D: NA
size: NA
CDR3: CASSPHPEGRGETQYF

V: TRBV4-1
D: NA
size: NA
CDR3: CASSPERTAYEQYF

V: TRBV5-4
D: NA
size: once
CDR3: CASSTGMNTEAFF

V: TRBV6-5
D: NA
size: NA
CDR3: CASSLENSNTGELFF

V: TRBV5-8
D: TRBD1
size: NA
CDR3: CASSWGDRPNTEAFF

V: TRBV2
D: NA
size: once
CDR3: CASSEAAIHEQYF

V: TRBV5-6
D: NA
size: NA
CDR3: CASSLAYGELNYGYTF

V: TRBV5-1
D: NA
size: few
CDR3: CASSWAGDTEAFF

V: TRBV2
D: TRBD1
size: NA
CDR3: CASSPGQGSTDTQYF

V: TRBV27
D: NA
size: NA
CDR3: CASSFSADVEAFF

V: TRBV14
D: NA
size: NA
CDR3: CASSQGTSGTDTQYF

V: TRBV5-6
D: NA
size: NA
CDR3: CASSQGRETQYF

V: TRBV5-1
D: TRBD1
size: NA
CDR3: CASSWTGGGEQYF

V: TRBV21-1
D: NA
size: NA
CDR3: CASRDRGWGDTQYF

V: TRBV5-5
D: NA
size: once
CDR3: CASIQGSGNQPQHF

V: TRBV10-3
D: NA
size: few
CDR3: CAILRTDSMGYTF